This TCR beta chain was sequenced for a study of patients and donors after allogeneic stem cell transplantation. TCRdb reprocessed the RT-PCR reads via MiXCR and lists one record per CDR3 protein. The sample records over 25,000 distinct CDR3 sequences, roughly a third being singletons. The CDR3 extends over 15 amino acids. V was cut by 5 bases and J by 1 base, with 14 bases left in between. Germline V gives CDR1 SEHNR, CDR2 FQNEAQ (reference sequence). Many counts were recorded for this clonotype. The source material was blood, either unsorted or a sorted T cell fraction (not recorded which). The V call is TRBV7-9, the J call TRBJ2-5, with TRBD1 as a possible D gene (5 bases). The sequence derives from a human donor who was either an allogeneic HSCT recipient or a stem cell or donor lymphocyte infusion donor (not recorded which). It is not recorded whose cells these are; they may come from a transplant donor. DNA for the CDR3: TGTGCCAGCAGCCTTCCCGGACACAGCCAAGAGACCCAGTACTTC. The encoded protein is CASSLPGHSQETQYF.